The TCR beta chain under discussion was sequenced for a study of CD8 T cells in Susac syndrome. RNA in amounts of about 0.5 to 1 ug was reverse transcribed with random hexamers. The CDR3 of TCR beta was amplified by immunoSEQ multiplex PCR across 54 Vbeta and 13 Jbeta. TCRdb redid the calling of the immunoSEQ multiplex PCR reads with MiXCR, one entry per CDR3 protein. The sample has about 150,000 distinct CDR3 sequences, about 95% seen once; the top ten hold 0.13% to 0.15%. From blood CD8+ and CD4+ T cells, TCR beta sequences were generated. CD8+ and CD4+ T cells were negatively isolated; TEMRA cells were FACS-enriched. In its sample, this clonotype was seen once. There are 14 residues in the CDR3. The germline gives CDR1 LNHNV, CDR2 YYDKDF (reference sequence). The V and J ends lost 6 bases and 3 bases respectively, with 11 bases between them.

The material sequenced was CD8+ T cells from PBMCs. V usage is TRBV15 and J usage is TRBJ2-2; D tentatively fits TRBD1 or TRBD2 (5 bases each). The source is a human donor with multiple sclerosis. Written as DNA, the CDR3 is TGTGCCACCAGGCGAAGGGGACACACCGGGGAGCTGTTTTTT. Its protein product is CATRRRGHTGELFF.